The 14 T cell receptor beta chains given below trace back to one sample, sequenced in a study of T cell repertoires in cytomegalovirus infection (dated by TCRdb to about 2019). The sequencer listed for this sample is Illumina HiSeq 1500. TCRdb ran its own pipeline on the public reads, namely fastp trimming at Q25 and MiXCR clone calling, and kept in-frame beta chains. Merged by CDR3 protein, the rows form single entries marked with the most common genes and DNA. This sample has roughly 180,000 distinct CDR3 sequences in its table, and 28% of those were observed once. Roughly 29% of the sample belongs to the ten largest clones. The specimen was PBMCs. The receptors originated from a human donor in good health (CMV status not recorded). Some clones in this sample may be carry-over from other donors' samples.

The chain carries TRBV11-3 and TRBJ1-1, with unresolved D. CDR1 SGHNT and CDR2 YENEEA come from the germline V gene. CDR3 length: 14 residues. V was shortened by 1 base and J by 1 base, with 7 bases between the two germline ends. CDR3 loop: CASSLGSENTEAFF. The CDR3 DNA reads TGTGCCAGCAGCTTAGGATCAGAGAACACTGAAGCTTTCTTT.

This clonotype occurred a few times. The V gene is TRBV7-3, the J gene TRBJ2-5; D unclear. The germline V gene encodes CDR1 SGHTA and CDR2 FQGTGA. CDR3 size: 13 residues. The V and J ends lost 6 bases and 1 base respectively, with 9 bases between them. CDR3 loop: CASRGPGQETQYF. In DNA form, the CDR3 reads TGTGCCAGCAGAGGCCCCGGCCAAGAGACCCAGTACTTC. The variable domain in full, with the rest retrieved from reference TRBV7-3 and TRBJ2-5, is GAGVSQTPSNKVTEKGKYVELRCDPISGHTALYWYRQSLGQGPEFLIYFQGTGAADDSGLPNDRFFAVRPEGSVSTLKIQRTERGDSAVYLCASRGPGQETQYFGPGTRLLVL.

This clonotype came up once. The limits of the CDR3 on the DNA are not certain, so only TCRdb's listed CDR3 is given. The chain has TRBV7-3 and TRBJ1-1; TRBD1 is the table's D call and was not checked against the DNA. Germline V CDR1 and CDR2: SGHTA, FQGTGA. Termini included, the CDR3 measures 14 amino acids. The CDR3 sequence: CASSLVGTGSPVIF.

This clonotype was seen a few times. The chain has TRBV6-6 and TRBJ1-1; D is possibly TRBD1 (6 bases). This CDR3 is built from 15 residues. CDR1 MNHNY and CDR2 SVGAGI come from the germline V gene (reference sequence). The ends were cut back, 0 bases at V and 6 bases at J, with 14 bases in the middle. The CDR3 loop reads CASSYSKGEYAEAFF. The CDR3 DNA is TGTGCCAGCAGTTACTCGAAGGGGGAATACGCTGAAGCTTTCTTT.

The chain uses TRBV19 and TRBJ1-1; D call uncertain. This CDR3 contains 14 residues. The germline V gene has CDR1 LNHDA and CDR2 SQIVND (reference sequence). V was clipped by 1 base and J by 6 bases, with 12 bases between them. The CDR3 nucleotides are TGTGCCAGTAGTATAGCCGTGGGTGAGCCTGAAGCTTTCTTT. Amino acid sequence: CASSIAVGEPEAFF.

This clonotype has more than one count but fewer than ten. The CDR3, as DNA: TGTGCCAGCAGTCCCTACGGGACTAGCGGGGGGATTCGTACAGATACGCAGTATTTT. It is translated as CASSPYGTSGGIRTDTQYF. The rearrangement joins TRBV6-5 to TRBJ2-3, with 15 bases lining up with TRBD2. The V gene end was trimmed by 5 bases and the J gene end by 3 bases; junction bases not matched to a gene: 12. Germline CDR1 MNHEY, CDR2 SVGAGI. This CDR3 contains 19 residues.

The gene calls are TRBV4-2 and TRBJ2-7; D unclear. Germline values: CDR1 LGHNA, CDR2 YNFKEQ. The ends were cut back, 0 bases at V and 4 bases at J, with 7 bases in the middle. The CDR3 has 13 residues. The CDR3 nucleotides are TGTGCCAGCAGCCAAGATAAGCAATACGAGCAGTACTTC. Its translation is CASSQDKQYEQYF.

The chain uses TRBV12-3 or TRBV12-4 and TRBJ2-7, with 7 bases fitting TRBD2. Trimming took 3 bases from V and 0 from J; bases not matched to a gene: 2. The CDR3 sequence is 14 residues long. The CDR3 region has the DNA TGTGCCAGCAGTTTGCGGGGGTGCTCCTACGAGCAGTACTTC. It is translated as CASSLRGCSYEQYF.

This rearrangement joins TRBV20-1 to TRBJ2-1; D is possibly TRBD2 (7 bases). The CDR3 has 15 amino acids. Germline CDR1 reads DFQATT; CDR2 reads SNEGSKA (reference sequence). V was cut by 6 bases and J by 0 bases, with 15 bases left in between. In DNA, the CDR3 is TGCAGTGCCCCGGCGGGGGCGAGCTCCTACAATGAGCAGTTCTTC. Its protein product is CSAPAGASSYNEQFF.

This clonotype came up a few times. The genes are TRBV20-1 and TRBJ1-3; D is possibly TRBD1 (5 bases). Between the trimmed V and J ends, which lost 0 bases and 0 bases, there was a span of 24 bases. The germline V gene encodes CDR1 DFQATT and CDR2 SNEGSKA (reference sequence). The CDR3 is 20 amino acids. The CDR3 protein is CSARDLGAGRSPRSGNTIYF. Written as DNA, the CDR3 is TGCAGTGCTAGAGATCTTGGGGCAGGGAGAAGTCCACGCTCTGGAAACACCATATATTTT.

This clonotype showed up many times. CDR3 amino acids: CASSLVISTDTQYF. In DNA form, the CDR3 reads TGCGCCAGCAGCTTGGTGATTTCCACAGATACGCAGTATTTT. The V call is TRBV5-1, the J call TRBJ2-3; D is unresolved. Germline values: CDR1 SGHRS, CDR2 YFSETQ. This CDR3 has 14 amino acids. V shed 0 bases and J shed 2 bases, with 7 bases lying between them.

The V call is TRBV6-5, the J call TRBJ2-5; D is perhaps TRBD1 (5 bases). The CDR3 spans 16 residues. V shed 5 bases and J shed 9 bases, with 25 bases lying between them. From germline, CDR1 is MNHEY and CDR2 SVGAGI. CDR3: CASSVSLDTIDRPQYF. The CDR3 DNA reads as TGTGCCAGCAGTGTATCATTGGACACAATCGATCGTCCCCAGTACTTC.

CDR3 coding DNA: TGTGCCAGCAGCTTAAAGGGGGAGGTTACGCAGTATTTT. It yields the protein CASSLKGEVTQYF. The V call is TRBV7-2, the J call TRBJ2-3; D may correspond to TRBD1 or TRBD2 (6 bases each). The CDR3 consists of 13 residues. V lost 2 bases and J 8 bases, leaving 11 bases between the germline ends. Germline V gene sequence: CDR1 SGHTA, CDR2 FQGNSA.

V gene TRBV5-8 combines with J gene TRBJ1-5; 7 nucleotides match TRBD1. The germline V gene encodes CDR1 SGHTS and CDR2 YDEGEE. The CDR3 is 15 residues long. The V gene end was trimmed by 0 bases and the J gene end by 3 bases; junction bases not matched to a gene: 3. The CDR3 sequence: CASSLDRGNNQPQHF. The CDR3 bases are TGTGCCAGCAGCTTGGACAGGGGAAACAATCAGCCCCAGCATTTT.